There are a few counts of the clone carrying this T cell receptor beta chain. Methods used by the authors: Reference gene primer amplification in the assay estimated nucleated cell counts. Sequenced by immunoSEQ multiplex PCR; TCRdb stores in-frame clones only, minus some. The D gene and trimming were derived from the DNA, and the V and J assignments and clone size from that table. The sample includes 62,000 or so clones, roughly 82% of them seen just once. V lost 0 bases and J lost 2; bases outside the gene matches: 5. The CDR3 loop spans 16 amino acids. CDR1 is MNHEY and CDR2 is SVGAGI in the germline V gene. This entry comes from a study of blood T cell repertoires in COVID-19. Study-level background: The origin of the acute and convalescent COVID-19 samples was the United States, Italy and Spain. In each case, the material was cDNA or gDNA derived from T cells, B-cell-depleted T cells, or PBMCs.

The J gene is TRBJ1-1, the V gene TRBV6-5; 8 nucleotides line up with TRBD1. Sequences were obtained from peripheral blood. The sequence came from a human donor in a cohort sampled during active COVID-19. CDR3 sequence (DNA): TGTGCCAGCAGTTACTCTGGGACAGGAATCAACACTGAAGCTTTCTTT. It yields the protein CASSYSGTGINTEAFF.